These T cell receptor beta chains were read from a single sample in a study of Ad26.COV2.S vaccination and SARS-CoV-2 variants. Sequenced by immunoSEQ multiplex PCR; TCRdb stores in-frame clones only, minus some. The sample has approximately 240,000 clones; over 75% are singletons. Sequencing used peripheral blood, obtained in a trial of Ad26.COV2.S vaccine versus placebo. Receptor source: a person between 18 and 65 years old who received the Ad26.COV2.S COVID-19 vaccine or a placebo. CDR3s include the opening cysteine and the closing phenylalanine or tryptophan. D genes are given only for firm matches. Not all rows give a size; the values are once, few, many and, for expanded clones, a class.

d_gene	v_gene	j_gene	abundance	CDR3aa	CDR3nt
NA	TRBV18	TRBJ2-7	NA	CASSSLQEYEQYF	TGTGCCAGCTCATCCTTACAGGAATACGAGCAGTACTTC
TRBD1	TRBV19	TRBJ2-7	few	CASNDRGLNEQYF	TGTGCCAGTAACGACAGGGGTCTCAACGAGCAGTACTTC
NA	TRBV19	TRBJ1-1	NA	CASSIGRGRGTEAFF	TGTGCCAGTAGTATAGGTCGGGGTCGCGGGACTGAAGCTTTCTTT
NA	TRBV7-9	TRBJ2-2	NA	CASSPGAGVYRGAGELFF	TGTGCCAGCAGCCCCGGAGCAGGGGTGTATAGGGGCGCCGGGGAGCTGTTTTTT
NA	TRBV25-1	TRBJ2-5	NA	CASSGLTVKETQYF	TGTGCCAGCAGTGGCTTGACAGTGAAAGAGACCCAGTACTTC
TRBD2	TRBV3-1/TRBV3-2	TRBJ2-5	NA	CASSQGTSGVETQYF	TGTGCCAGCAGCCAAGGGACTAGCGGGGTCGAGACCCAGTACTTC
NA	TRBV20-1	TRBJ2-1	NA	CSASLQEHSAGYNEQFF	TGCAGTGCTAGTCTTCAGGAGCATAGCGCGGGATACAATGAGCAGTTCTTC
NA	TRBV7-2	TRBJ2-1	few	CASSVQPGNEQFF	TGTGCCAGCAGCGTTCAGCCGGGCAATGAGCAGTTCTTC
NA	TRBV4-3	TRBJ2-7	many	CASSQDRLAYEQYF	TGCGCCAGCAGCCAAGACCGTTTGGCCTACGAGCAGTACTTC
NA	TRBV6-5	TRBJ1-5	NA	CASSYTRNSNQPQHF	TGTGCCAGCAGTTACACCCGGAATAGCAATCAGCCCCAGCATTTT
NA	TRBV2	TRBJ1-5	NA	CASSEAGGRGNQPQHF	TGTGCCAGCAGTGAAGCGGGGGGTAGGGGCAATCAGCCCCAGCATTTT
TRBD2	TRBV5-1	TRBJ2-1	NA	CASSLAELAGAYEQFF	TGCGCCAGCAGCTTGGCCGAACTAGCGGGGGCTTATGAGCAGTTCTTC
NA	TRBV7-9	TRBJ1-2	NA	CASSQTPNYGYTF	TGTGCCAGCAGTCAGACCCCTAACTATGGCTACACCTTC
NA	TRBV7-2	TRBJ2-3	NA	CASSLKARGTDTQYF	TGTGCCAGCAGCTTGAAGGCGCGGGGCACAGATACGCAGTATTTT
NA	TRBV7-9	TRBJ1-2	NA	CASSSGLYGYTF	TGTGCCAGCAGCTCAGGCCTCTATGGCTACACCTTC
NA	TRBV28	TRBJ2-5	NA	CASSPPTWGETQYF	TGTGCCAGCAGTCCACCCACTTGGGGGGAGACCCAGTACTTC
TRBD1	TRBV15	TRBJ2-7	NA	CATSRGGQGSYEQYF	TGTGCCACCAGCAGAGGGGGACAGGGGTCCTACGAGCAGTACTTC
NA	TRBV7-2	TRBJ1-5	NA	CASSLVGGRQPQHF	TGTGCCAGCAGCTTAGTCGGGGGGCGGCAGCCCCAGCATTTT
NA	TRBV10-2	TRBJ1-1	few	CASSETVHEAFF	TGCGCCAGCAGTGAGACCGTACATGAAGCTTTCTTT
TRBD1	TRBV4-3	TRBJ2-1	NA	CASSQAGTGRLNEQFF	TGCGCCAGCAGCCAAGCCGGGACAGGTAGGCTCAATGAGCAGTTCTTC
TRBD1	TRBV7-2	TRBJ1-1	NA	CASSLAWGGQGAFF	TGTGCCAGCAGCTTAGCTTGGGGAGGACAGGGGGCTTTCTTT
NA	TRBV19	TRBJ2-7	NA	CASSIGTPGYEQYF	TGTGCCAGTAGTATTGGGACCCCAGGCTACGAGCAGTACTTC
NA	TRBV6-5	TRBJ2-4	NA	CASVGGGAKNIQYF	TGTGCCAGCGTTGGAGGAGGAGCCAAAAACATTCAGTACTTC
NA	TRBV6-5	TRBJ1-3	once	CASSSTVSGNTIYF	TGTGCCAGCAGTTCGACAGTCTCTGGAAACACCATATATTTT
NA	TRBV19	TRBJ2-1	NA	CASMGDTYNEQFF	TGTGCCAGTATGGGAGATACCTACAATGAGCAGTTCTTC
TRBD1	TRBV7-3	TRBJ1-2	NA	CASSPRQGVLDGYTF	TGTGCCAGCAGCCCCCGACAGGGGGTGTTGGATGGCTACACCTTC
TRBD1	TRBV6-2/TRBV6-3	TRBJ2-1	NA	CASSHRGNEQFF	TGTGCCAGCAGCCACAGGGGTAATGAGCAGTTCTTC
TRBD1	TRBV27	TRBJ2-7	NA	CASSPRQGVPYEQYF	TGTGCCAGCAGTCCCCGGCAGGGGGTACCCTACGAGCAGTACTTC
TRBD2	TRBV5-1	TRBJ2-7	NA	CASSPVGVAGGREQYF	TGCGCCAGCAGCCCTGTTGGGGTAGCGGGGGGGCGAGAGCAGTACTTC